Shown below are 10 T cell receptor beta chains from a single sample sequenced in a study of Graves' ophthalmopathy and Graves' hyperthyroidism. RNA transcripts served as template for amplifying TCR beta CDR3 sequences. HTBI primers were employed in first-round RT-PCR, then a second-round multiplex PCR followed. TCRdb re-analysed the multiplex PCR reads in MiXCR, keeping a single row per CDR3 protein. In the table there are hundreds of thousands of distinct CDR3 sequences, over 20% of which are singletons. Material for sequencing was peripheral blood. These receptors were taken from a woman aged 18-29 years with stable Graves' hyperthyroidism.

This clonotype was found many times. The CDR3 DNA sequence: TGTGCCAGCAGTACTCAGGGAGAGACCCAGTACTTC. This sequence encodes CASSTQGETQYF. The chain recombines TRBV28 with TRBJ2-5; TRBD1 is a possible D gene (5 bases). CDR3 length: 12 residues. The germline V and J ends were trimmed by 5 bases and 4 bases, with 8 bases remaining between them. Germline CDR1 is MDHEN and CDR2 is SYDVKM.

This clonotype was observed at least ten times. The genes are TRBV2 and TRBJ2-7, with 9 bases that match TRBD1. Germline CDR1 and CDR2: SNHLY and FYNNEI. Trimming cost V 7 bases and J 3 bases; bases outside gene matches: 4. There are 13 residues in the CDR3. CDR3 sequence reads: CASTGQGGYEQYF. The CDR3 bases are TGTGCCAGCACGGGACAGGGAGGCTACGAGCAGTACTTC.

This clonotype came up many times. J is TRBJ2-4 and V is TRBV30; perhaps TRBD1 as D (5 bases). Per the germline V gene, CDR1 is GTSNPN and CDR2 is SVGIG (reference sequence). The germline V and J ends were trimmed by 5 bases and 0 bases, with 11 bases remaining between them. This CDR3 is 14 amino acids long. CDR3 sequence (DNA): TGTGCCTGGGGACACCTACAAGCCAAAAACATTCAGTACTTC. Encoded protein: CAWGHLQAKNIQYF. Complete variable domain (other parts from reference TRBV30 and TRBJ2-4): SQTIHQWPATLVQPVGSPLSLECTVEGTSNPNLYWYRQAAGRGLQLLFYSVGIGQISSEVPQNLSASRPQDRQFILSSKKLLLSDSGFYLCAWGHLQAKNIQYFGAGTRLSVL.

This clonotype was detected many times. CDR3 bases: TGTGCCAGCAGTAAACCGGGACAGGGACAAGAGACCCAGTACTTC. Translated, it gives CASSKPGQGQETQYF. This chain uses TRBV12-3 or TRBV12-4 with TRBJ2-5; TRBD1 matches at 9 bases. Trimming took 5 bases from V and 2 from J; bases not matched to a gene: 6. The CDR3 is 15 amino acids.

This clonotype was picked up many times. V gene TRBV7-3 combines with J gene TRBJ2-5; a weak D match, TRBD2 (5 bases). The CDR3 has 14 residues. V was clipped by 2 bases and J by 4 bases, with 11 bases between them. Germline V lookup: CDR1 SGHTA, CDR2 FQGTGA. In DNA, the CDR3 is TGTGCCAGCAGCTTACAACCTAGCTCAGAGACCCAGTACTTC. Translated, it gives CASSLQPSSETQYF.

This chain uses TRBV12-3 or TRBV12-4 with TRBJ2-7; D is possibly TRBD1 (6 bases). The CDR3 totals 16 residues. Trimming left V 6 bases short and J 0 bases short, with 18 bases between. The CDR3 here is CASRKSTGLASYEQYF. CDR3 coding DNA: TGTGCCAGCAGGAAATCCACAGGGCTAGCCTCCTACGAGCAGTACTTC.

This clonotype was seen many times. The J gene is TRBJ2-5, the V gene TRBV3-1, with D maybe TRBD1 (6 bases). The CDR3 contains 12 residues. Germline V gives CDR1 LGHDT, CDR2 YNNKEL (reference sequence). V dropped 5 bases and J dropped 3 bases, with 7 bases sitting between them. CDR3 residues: CASSNREETQYF. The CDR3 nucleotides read TGTGCCAGCAGCAACAGGGAAGAGACCCAGTACTTC.

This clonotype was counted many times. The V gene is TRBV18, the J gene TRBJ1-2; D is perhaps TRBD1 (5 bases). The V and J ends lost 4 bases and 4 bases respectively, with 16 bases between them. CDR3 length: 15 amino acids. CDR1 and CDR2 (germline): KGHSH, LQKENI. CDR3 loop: CASSLGDGPTYGYTF. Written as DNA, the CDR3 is TGTGCCAGCTCACTTGGGGACGGACCCACCTATGGCTACACCTTC. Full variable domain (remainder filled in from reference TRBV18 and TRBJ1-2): NAGVMQNPRHLVRRRGQEARLRCSPMKGHSHVYWYRQLPEEGLKFMVYLQKENIIDESGMPKERFSAEFPKEGPSILRIQQVVRGDSAAYFCASSLGDGPTYGYTFGSGTRLTVV.

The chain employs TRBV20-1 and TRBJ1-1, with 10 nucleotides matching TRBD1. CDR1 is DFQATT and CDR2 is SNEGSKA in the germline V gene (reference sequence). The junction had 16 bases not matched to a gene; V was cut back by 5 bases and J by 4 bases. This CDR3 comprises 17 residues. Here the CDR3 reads CSAPLNRDRGFGTEAFF. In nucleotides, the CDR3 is TGCAGTGCTCCTTTAAACCGGGACAGGGGATTTGGCACTGAAGCTTTCTTT.

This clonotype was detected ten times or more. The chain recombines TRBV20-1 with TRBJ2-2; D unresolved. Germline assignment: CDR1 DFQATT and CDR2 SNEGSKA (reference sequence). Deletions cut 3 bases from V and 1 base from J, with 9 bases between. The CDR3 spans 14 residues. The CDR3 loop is CSASTQENTGELFF. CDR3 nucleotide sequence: TGCAGTGCTAGTACCCAGGAGAACACCGGGGAGCTGTTTTTT.